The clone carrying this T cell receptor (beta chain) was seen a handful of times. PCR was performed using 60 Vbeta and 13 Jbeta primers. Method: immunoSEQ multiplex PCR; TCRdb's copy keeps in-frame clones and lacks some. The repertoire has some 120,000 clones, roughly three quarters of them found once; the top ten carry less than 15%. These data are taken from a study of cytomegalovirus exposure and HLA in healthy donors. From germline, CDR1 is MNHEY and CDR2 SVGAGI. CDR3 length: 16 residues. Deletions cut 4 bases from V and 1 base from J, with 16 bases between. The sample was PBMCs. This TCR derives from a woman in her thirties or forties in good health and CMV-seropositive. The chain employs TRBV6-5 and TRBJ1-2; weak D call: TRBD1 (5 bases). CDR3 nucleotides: TGTGCCAGCAGTTCCGAAAACAGGAATCTTAACTATGGCTACACCTTC. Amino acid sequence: CASSSENRNLNYGYTF.